These T cell receptor beta chains were read from a single sample in a study of cytomegalovirus exposure and HLA in healthy donors. Repertoires were generated with immunoSEQ multiplex PCR, while TCRdb's copy carries only in-frame clones and drops some. This table holds about 200,000 clones, about three quarters found once. Sequences were obtained from PBMCs. The receptors here all came from a man younger than 35 in good health and CMV-seronegative. CDR3s leave out the opening cysteine and the closing phenylalanine or tryptophan. Each record gives: V gene, J gene, CDR3 protein.

V gene: TRBV10-2; J gene: TRBJ2-5; CDR3 protein: ASSDRTSGAVGQETQY
V gene: TRBV27; J gene: TRBJ2-5; CDR3 protein: ASSPAGGMVGETQY
V gene: TRBV28; J gene: TRBJ2-5; CDR3 protein: ASSIFGETQY
V gene: TRBV14; J gene: TRBJ1-1; CDR3 protein: ASSHRTGGIQQNTEAF
V gene: TRBV27; J gene: TRBJ2-7; CDR3 protein: ASSLVDNSYEQY
V gene: TRBV5-1; J gene: TRBJ1-2; CDR3 protein: ASSSGDFQGHGYT
V gene: TRBV5-5; J gene: TRBJ2-7; CDR3 protein: ASRSWGGEQY
V gene: TRBV6-6; J gene: TRBJ1-5; CDR3 protein: AALTPPGAQH
V gene: TRBV11-3; J gene: TRBJ1-1; CDR3 protein: ASSLHARGGPKSPNTEAF
V gene: TRBV29-1; J gene: TRBJ1-2; CDR3 protein: SVGRDRGYGYT
V gene: TRBV10-1; J gene: TRBJ2-3; CDR3 protein: ATIHLGSGELYTQY
V gene: TRBV27; J gene: TRBJ2-1; CDR3 protein: ASSFRLAGRYNEQF
V gene: TRBV11-2; J gene: TRBJ2-5; CDR3 protein: ASSPGTSAETQY
V gene: TRBV6-5; J gene: TRBJ2-5; CDR3 protein: ASSYSPKETQY
V gene: TRBV14; J gene: TRBJ2-1; CDR3 protein: ASSQKVQGPGNEQF
V gene: TRBV19; J gene: TRBJ2-2; CDR3 protein: ASSIQQGAGELF
V gene: TRBV28; J gene: TRBJ1-1; CDR3 protein: ATRDSTNTEAF
V gene: TRBV5-4; J gene: TRBJ1-2; CDR3 protein: ASSFSTGQTYGYT
V gene: TRBV19; J gene: TRBJ2-1; CDR3 protein: ASKVGQGAYNEQF
V gene: TRBV7-8; J gene: TRBJ2-7; CDR3 protein: ASSQPGGRQSYEQY
V gene: TRBV7-3; J gene: TRBJ2-7; CDR3 protein: ASSANGRGGFYEQY
V gene: TRBV5-1; J gene: TRBJ1-1; CDR3 protein: ASTRQGSTEAF
V gene: TRBV7-9; J gene: TRBJ2-6; CDR3 protein: ASIPLRVSGANVLT
V gene: TRBV25-1; J gene: TRBJ1-2; CDR3 protein: ASDQGSGYT
V gene: TRBV18; J gene: TRBJ1-2; CDR3 protein: ASSGDRANYGYT